These 18 T cell receptor beta chains originate from one sample sequenced in a study of T cell repertoires in ileal Crohn's disease. Method: immunoSEQ multiplex PCR; TCRdb's copy keeps in-frame clones and lacks some. Among 3,000 to 4,000 clones listed, 70% to 85% were seen once. The sequencing sample was made of ileal tissue. The receptors here all came from an adult with Crohn's disease.

The chain employs TRBV29-1 and TRBJ2-7; a weak D match, TRBD1 (5 bases). The CDR3 sequence is 11 residues long. V dropped 6 bases and J dropped 5 bases, with 11 bases sitting between them. CDR1 SQVTM and CDR2 ANQGSEA come from the germline V gene. CDR3 sequence (DNA): TGCAGCGTCCTCACAGGAAACGAGCAGTACTTC. Translation gives CSVLTGNEQYF.

This clone showed up just once. The CDR3 loop is CATSSGTSGARLQETQYF. In DNA, the CDR3 is TGTGCCACCAGCAGCGGGACTAGCGGGGCACGCCTACAAGAGACCCAGTACTTC. This chain connects TRBV15 to TRBJ2-5, with 13 bases aligning to TRBD2. Germline trimming cut 3 bases from V and 2 bases from J; bases unmatched to any gene: 9. This CDR3 contains 18 residues. From germline, CDR1 is LNHNV and CDR2 YYDKDF (reference sequence).

The chain couples TRBV6-1 to TRBJ2-2; TRBD2 matches at 14 bases. The J segment lost 6 bases and the V segment lost 7 bases, leaving 4 bases of the junction unmatched. From germline, CDR1 is MNHNS and CDR2 SASEGT. The CDR3 sequence is 15 residues long. The CDR3 spells CASTGLAGGAGELFF. CDR3 DNA sequence: TGTGCCAGCACCGGACTAGCGGGAGGAGCCGGGGAGCTGTTTTTT.

The J gene is TRBJ1-2, the V gene TRBV5-1, with D perhaps matching TRBD1 (6 bases). The CDR3 sequence is 16 residues long. The V end was cut by 2 bases, the J end by 4 bases, with 18 bases between. Per the germline V gene, CDR1 is SGHRS and CDR2 is YFSETQ. The CDR3 sequence is CASSLDGRGAGYGYTF. As DNA, the CDR3 is TGCGCCAGCAGCTTAGACGGGAGGGGGGCCGGCTATGGCTACACCTTC.

The J gene is TRBJ2-7, the V gene TRBV7-2; D is possibly TRBD1 (6 bases). This CDR3 has 13 amino acids. The germline CDR1 and CDR2 sequences are SGHTA and FQGNSA. V was shortened by 4 bases and J by 4 bases, with 11 bases between the two germline ends. CDR3 in DNA: TGTGCCAGCAGCTCGCAACAGGGATACGAGCAGTACTTC. It translates to CASSSQQGYEQYF.

This clone was picked up a small number of times. The V gene is TRBV5-4, the J gene TRBJ1-1, with D uncertain. Germline V lookup: CDR1 SGHNT, CDR2 YYREEE (reference sequence). Trimming took off 4 bases at V and 4 bases at J, with 8 bases between the two ends. This CDR3 has 12 amino acids. CDR3 amino acids: CASSRTGTEAFF. Here the CDR3 DNA reads TGTGCCAGCAGCCGTACCGGCACTGAAGCTTTCTTT.

The V and J genes are TRBV12-5 and TRBJ2-1, with no clear D. Trimming left V 6 bases short and J 9 bases short, with 9 bases between. The CDR3 is 11 amino acids. In germline, CDR1 is LGHNT, CDR2 FRNRAP. The CDR3 here is CASGSGFEQFF. For the CDR3, the DNA is TGTGCTAGTGGCTCCGGGTTTGAGCAGTTCTTC. Variable domain in full (rest from reference TRBV12-5 and TRBJ2-1): DARVTQTPRHKVTEMGQEVTMRCQPILGHNTVFWYRQTMMQGLELLAYFRNRAPLDDSGMPKDRFSAEMPDATLATLKIQPSEPRDSAVYFCASGSGFEQFFGPGTRLTVL.

This rearrangement joins TRBV4-2 to TRBJ2-7; 9 bases map to TRBD2. This CDR3 has 17 residues. CDR1 and CDR2 from the germline V gene are LGHNA and YNFKEQ. With 2 bases clipped from V and 8 bases from J, the junction kept 16 bases outside the gene matches. The CDR3 bases are TGTGCCAGCAGCCAACGGGGAATAGCGGGAGCCGACGACAAGCAGTACTTC. The encoded protein is CASSQRGIAGADDKQYF.

J is TRBJ2-2 and V is TRBV5-4; 7 bases align to TRBD1. Looked up from germline, CDR1 is SGHNT and CDR2 is YYREEE (reference sequence). The CDR3 has 15 residues. V was pared by 2 bases and J by 3 bases, with 4 bases of the junction left unmatched. CDR3 sequence reads: CASSFPQGDTGELFF. As DNA, the CDR3 is TGTGCCAGCAGCTTCCCTCAGGGGGACACCGGGGAGCTGTTTTTT.

The chain carries TRBV11-2 and TRBJ2-1; no reliable D call. The V gene's germline CDR1 is SGHAT and CDR2 FQNNGV. The CDR3 length is 15 residues. Trimming pared 1 base from V and 8 bases from J, leaving 15 bases between. Here the CDR3 reads CASSLGTLVKDEQFF. CDR3 coding DNA: TGTGCCAGCAGCTTAGGAACCCTAGTTAAGGATGAGCAGTTCTTC.

The rearrangement joins TRBV5-8 to TRBJ2-5, with D possibly being TRBD2 (5 bases). Trimming cost V 5 bases and J 2 bases, with 16 bases left between them. The germline V gene encodes CDR1 SGHTS and CDR2 YDEGEE. The CDR3 length is 15 residues. CDR3 bases: TGTGCCAGCAGTCGGGGTAGAGTGAGACAAGAGACCCAGTACTTC. It codes for CASSRGRVRQETQYF.

The chain uses TRBV5-4 and TRBJ2-1, with 9 bases that match TRBD2. Trimming removed 2 bases from V and 9 bases from J; junction bases left unmatched: 9. CDR1 and CDR2 from the germline V gene are SGHNT and YYREEE (reference sequence). CDR3 length: 15 amino acids. For the CDR3, the DNA is TGTGCCAGCAGCTTTGGGGCTAGCGGGATGGGTGAGCAGTTCTTC. Amino acids: CASSFGASGMGEQFF.

V gene TRBV2 combines with J gene TRBJ2-1; 10 nucleotides align to TRBD2. The CDR3 contains 15 residues. Per germline, CDR1 SNHLY and CDR2 FYNNEI. The V segment lost 9 bases and the J segment 5 bases; nucleotides outside the gene matches: 10. The CDR3 bases are TGTGCCAGTACCCCTCGGACTAGCGGAAACAATGAGCAGTTCTTC. As protein: CASTPRTSGNNEQFF.

The chain is built from TRBV5-4 and TRBJ2-1; 10 bases match TRBD2. Germline values: CDR1 SGHNT, CDR2 YYREEE (reference sequence). The junction had 7 bases not matched to a gene; V was cut back by 4 bases and J by 6 bases. The CDR3 is 15 residues long. Written as DNA, the CDR3 is TGTGCCAGCAGCAAGAGCGGGGGGGCCTTCAATGAGCAGTTCTTC. Translated, it gives CASSKSGGAFNEQFF.

The chain combines TRBV19 with TRBJ2-1; 11 positions match TRBD2. The CDR3 consists of 14 residues. Trimming removed 3 bases from V and 7 bases from J; junction bases left unmatched: 2. CDR1 LNHDA and CDR2 SQIVND come from the germline V gene (reference sequence). The CDR3 protein is CASSMTSGANEQFF. The DNA of the CDR3 is TGTGCCAGTAGTATGACTAGCGGGGCTAATGAGCAGTTCTTC.

This chain joins TRBV6-6 and TRBJ1-2, with D possibly matching TRBD1 (5 bases). The CDR3 loop spans 14 amino acids. CDR1 and CDR2 from the germline V gene are MNHNY and SVGAGI (reference sequence). The V end lost 6 bases, the J end lost 3 bases, and 14 bases lay between the germline ends. The CDR3 DNA follows: TGTGCCAGCAGCCATGACCAGGGCCACTATGGCTACACCTTC. As protein: CASSHDQGHYGYTF.

The chain has TRBV19 and TRBJ1-2; perhaps TRBD1 as D (5 bases). CDR3 length equals 16 residues. V shed 3 bases and J shed 2 bases, with 16 bases lying between them. Germline V gene data show CDR1 as LNHDA and CDR2 as SQIVND (reference sequence). As DNA, the CDR3 is TGTGCCAGTAGTATGGACCCGGGGCGGGGGAACTATGGCTACACCTTC. As protein: CASSMDPGRGNYGYTF.

The V gene is TRBV29-1, the J gene TRBJ1-5, with D possibly being TRBD1 (5 bases). The V gene's germline CDR1 is SQVTM and CDR2 ANQGSEA. CDR3 length: 12 residues. V lost 6 bases and J lost 9, with 15 bases in between. The CDR3 sequence: CSVGLSQGPQHF. The DNA for the CDR3 is TGCAGCGTCGGGCTGTCTCAGGGGCCCCAGCATTTT.